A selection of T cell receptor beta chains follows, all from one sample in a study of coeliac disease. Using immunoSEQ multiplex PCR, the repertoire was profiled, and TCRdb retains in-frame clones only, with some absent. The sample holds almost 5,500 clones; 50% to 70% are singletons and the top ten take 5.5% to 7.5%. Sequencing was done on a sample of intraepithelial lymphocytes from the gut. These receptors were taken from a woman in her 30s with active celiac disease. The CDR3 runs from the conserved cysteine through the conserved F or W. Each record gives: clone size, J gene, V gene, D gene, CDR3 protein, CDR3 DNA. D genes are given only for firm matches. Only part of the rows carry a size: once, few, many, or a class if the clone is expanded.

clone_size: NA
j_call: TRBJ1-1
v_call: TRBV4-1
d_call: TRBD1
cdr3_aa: CASSQGKGGARVATEAFF
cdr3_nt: TGCGCCAGCAGCCAAGGAAAAGGGGGCGCCCGGGTCGCCACTGAAGCTTTCTTT

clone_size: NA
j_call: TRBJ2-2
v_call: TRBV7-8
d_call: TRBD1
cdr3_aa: CASSPTGTGNTGELFF
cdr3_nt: TGTGCCAGCAGCCCGACGGGGACAGGGAACACCGGGGAGCTGTTTTTT

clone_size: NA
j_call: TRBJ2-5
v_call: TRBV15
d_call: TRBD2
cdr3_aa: CATSGGLAGGLYRETQYF
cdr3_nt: TGTGCCACCAGCGGCGGACTAGCGGGGGGCTTATACCGAGAGACCCAGTACTTC

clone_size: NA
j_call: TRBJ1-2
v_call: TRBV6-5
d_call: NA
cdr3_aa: CASSYQGRNYGYTF
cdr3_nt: TGTGCCAGCAGTTACCAGGGTAGGAACTATGGCTACACCTTC

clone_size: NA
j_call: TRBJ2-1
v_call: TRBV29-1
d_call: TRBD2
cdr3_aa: CSVTGTSGGHSYNEQFF
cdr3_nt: TGCAGCGTGACCGGGACTAGCGGGGGGCACTCCTACAATGAGCAGTTCTTC

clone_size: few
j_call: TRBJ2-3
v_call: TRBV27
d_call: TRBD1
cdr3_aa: CASSLRGRVTDTQYF
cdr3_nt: TGTGCCAGCAGTTTAAGGGGGCGGGTCACAGATACGCAGTATTTT

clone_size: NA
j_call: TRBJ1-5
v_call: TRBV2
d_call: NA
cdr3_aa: CASDFSGGQPQHF
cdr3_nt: TGTGCCAGCGATTTCTCGGGAGGCCAGCCCCAGCATTTT

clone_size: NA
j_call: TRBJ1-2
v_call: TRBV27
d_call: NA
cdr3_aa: CASSYDARSYGYTF
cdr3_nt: TGTGCCAGCAGTTACGATGCCAGATCCTATGGCTACACCTTC

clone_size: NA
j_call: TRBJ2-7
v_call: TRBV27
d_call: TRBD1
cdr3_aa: CASSVGQGYEQYF
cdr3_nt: TGTGCCAGCAGTGTAGGACAGGGTTACGAGCAGTACTTC

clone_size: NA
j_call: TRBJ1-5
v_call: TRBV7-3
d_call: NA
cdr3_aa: CASSGSGKGNQPQHF
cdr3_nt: TGTGCCAGCAGCGGCTCGGGGAAGGGCAATCAGCCCCAGCATTTT

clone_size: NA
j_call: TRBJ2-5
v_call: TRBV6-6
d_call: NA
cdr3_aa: CASIPRGTPFEETQYF
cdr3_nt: TGTGCCAGCATCCCAAGGGGCACTCCTTTCGAAGAGACCCAGTACTTC

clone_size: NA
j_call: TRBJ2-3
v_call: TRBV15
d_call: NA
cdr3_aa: CATSYHPPGTLSTDTQYF
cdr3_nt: TGTGCCACCAGCTACCATCCACCGGGAACCCTTTCGACAGATACGCAGTATTTT

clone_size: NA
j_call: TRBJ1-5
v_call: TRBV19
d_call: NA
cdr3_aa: CASSIKDTPNQPQHF
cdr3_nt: TGTGCCAGTAGTATAAAGGACACTCCCAATCAGCCCCAGCATTTT

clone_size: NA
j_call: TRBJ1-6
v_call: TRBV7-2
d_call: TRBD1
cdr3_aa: CASSLLQGRSYNSPLHF
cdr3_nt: TGTGCCAGCAGCCTACTACAGGGGAGGTCCTATAATTCACCCCTCCACTTT

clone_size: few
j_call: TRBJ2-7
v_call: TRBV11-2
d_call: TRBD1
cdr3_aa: CASSLGPGQGGYEQYF
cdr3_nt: TGTGCCAGCAGCTTGGGACCGGGACAGGGGGGATACGAGCAGTACTTC

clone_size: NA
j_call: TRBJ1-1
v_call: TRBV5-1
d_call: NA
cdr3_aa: CASKTGMNTEAFF
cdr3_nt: TGCGCCAGCAAAACGGGAATGAACACTGAAGCTTTCTTT